This T cell receptor (beta chain) was recovered during a study of shared clonotypes between healthy human individuals. Study background: Serving as donors were two women and a few men, whose ages spanned 18 to 49.

General study points: It was only blood that was sampled, and tissue repertoires likely differ. Sharing of clonotypes among donors was expected to vary with sequencing depth. There were few donors, and this limited the genetic and exposure-history diversity represented.

This clone was counted once. The antigen is not known. Clones were sequenced by immunoSEQ multiplex PCR, and TCRdb holds only the in-frame ones, with some missing. The repertoire holds fewer than 650,000 clones, with approximately 80% as singletons. CDR3 size: 22 residues. CDR1 is KGHSH and CDR2 is LQKENI in the germline V gene. Trimming took 6 bases from V and 1 from J, leaving 35 bases between them. Sequencing was done on a sample of PBMCs. The V call is TRBV18, the J call TRBJ2-3; either TRBD1 or TRBD2 may supply D (6 bases each). The origin of this receptor is a woman between 40 and 55 years old in good health. Some clones in this sample may be carry-over from other donors' samples. CDR3 in DNA: TGTGCCAGCTCCAGAAACCAACCGCGGTTAGATTTTGGGGGGCGAGGCACAGATACGCAGTATTTT. This codes for CASSRNQPRLDFGGRGTDTQYF.